A single T cell receptor beta chain is shown here with its context. The data are from a study of CD8 T cells in ankylosing spondylitis. Via MiXCR, TCRdb re-called the 5' RACE reads, giving one row per CDR3 protein. Of 250,000 to 350,000 distinct CDR3 sequences listed, 20% are singletons. Germline V gives CDR1 KGHSH, CDR2 LQKENI. The CDR3 loop spans 15 amino acids. V was shortened by 0 bases and J by 0 bases, with 6 bases between the two germline ends. The V call is TRBV18, the J call TRBJ2-1, with D hard to call. This clonotype originated in a male donor with ankylosing spondylitis or in good health (not recorded which). The sample consisted of blood, either unsorted or a sorted T cell fraction (not recorded which). CDR3 in amino acids: CASSPPALSYNEQFF. CDR3 nucleotide sequence: TGTGCCAGCTCACCACCGGCTCTCTCCTACAATGAGCAGTTCTTC. Filled out from reference TRBV18 and TRBJ2-1, the complete variable domain reads NAGVMQNPRHLVRRRGQEARLRCSPMKGHSHVYWYRQLPEEGLKFMVYLQKENIIDESGMPKERFSAEFPKEGPSILRIQQVVRGDSAAYFCASSPPALSYNEQFFGPGTRLTVL.